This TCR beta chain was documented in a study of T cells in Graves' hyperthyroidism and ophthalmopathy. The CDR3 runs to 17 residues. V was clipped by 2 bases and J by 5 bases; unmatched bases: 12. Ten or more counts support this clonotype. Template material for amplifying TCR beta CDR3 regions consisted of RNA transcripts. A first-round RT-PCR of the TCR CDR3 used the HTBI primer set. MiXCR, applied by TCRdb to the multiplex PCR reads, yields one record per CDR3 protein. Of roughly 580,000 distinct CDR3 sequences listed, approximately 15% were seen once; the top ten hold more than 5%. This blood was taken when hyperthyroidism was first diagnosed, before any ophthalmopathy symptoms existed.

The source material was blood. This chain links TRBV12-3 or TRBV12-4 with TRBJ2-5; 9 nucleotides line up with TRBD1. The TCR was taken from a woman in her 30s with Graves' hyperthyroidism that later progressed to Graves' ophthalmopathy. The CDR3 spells CASSLRGQGSSRETQYF. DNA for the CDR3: TGTGCCAGCAGTTTAAGAGGACAGGGGTCCTCGCGGGAGACCCAGTACTTC.